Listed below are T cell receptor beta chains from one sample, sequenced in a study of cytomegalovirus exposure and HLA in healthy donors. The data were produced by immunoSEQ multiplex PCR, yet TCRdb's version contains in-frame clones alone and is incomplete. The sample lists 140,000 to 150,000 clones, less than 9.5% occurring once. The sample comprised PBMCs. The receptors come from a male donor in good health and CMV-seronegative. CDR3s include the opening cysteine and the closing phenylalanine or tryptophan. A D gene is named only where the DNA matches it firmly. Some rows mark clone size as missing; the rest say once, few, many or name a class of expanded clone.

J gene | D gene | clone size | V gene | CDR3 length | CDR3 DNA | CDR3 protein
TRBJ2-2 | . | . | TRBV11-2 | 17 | TGTGCCAGCAGCCCGGGATCCCTTATGGTGAACACCGGGGAGCTGTTTTTT | CASSPGSLMVNTGELFF
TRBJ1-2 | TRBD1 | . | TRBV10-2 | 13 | TGCGCCAGCAGTGGGGGACAGGATTATGGCTACACCTTC | CASSGGQDYGYTF
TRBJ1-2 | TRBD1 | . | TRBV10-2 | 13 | TGCGCCAGCAGATCGACAGGGGACGGAGGCTACACCTTC | CASRSTGDGGYTF
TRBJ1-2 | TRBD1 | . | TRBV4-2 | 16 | TGTGCCAGCAGCCAAGGCCTGGGACAGGGAGCGGGGGGCTACACCTTC | CASSQGLGQGAGGYTF
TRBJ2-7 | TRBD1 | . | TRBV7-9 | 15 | TGTGCCAGCAGCTTAGGGACAGGGATCTCCTACGAGCAGTACTTC | CASSLGTGISYEQYF
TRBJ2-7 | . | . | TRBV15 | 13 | TGTGCCACCAGCAGAGAACCAACTAGCGAGCAGTACTTC | CATSREPTSEQYF
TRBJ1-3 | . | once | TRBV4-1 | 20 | TGCGCCAGCAGCCAAGACCGTATGACAACAGGCCTGAGCTCTGGAAACACCATATATTTT | CASSQDRMTTGLSSGNTIYF
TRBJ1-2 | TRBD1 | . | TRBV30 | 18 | TGTGCCTGGAGTGGCAATTTCGAGGGGGCGCTTCCTAAATATGGCTACACCTTT | CAWSGNFEGALPKYGYTF
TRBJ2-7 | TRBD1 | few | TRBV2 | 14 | TGTGCCAGCAGTGTCCGGGACAGGGGAAGCGAGCAGTACTTC | CASSVRDRGSEQYF
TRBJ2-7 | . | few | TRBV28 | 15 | TGTGCCAGCAGTCTCCGCGGACACCTGCTCAACGAGCAGTACTTC | CASSLRGHLLNEQYF
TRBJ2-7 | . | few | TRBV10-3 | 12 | TGTGCCATCAGTAAGGACAGCTACGAGCAGTACTTC | CAISKDSYEQYF
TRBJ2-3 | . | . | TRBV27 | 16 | TGTGCCAGCAGTTATACCAACCGACTCGGCACAGATACGCAGTATTTT | CASSYTNRLGTDTQYF
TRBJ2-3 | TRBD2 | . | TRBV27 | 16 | TGTGCCAGCAGTTTGCTACTAGCGGGGAGCACAGATACGCAGTATTTT | CASSLLLAGSTDTQYF
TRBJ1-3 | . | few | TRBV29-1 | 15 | TGCAGCGTTGAAGGTGACAGGTTCGCTAGAAACACCATATATTTT | CSVEGDRFARNTIYF
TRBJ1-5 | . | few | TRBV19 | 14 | TGTGCCAGTAGTATCGGACTTCACAATCAGCCCCAGCATTTT | CASSIGLHNQPQHF
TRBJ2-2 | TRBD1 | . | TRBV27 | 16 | TGTGCCGGCAGCTCCAACAGGGACAGTAACACCGGGGAGCTGTTTTTT | CAGSSNRDSNTGELFF
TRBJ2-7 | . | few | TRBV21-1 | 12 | TGTGCCAGCACCCCGGGATCCTACGAGCAGTACTTC | CASTPGSYEQYF
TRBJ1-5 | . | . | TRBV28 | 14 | TGTGCCAGCAGTTTAGTTGGTAGAAATCAGCCCCAGCATTTT | CASSLVGRNQPQHF
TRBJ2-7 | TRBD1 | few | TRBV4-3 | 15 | TGCGCCAGCAGCCAAACCAGGACAGGATTGTACGAGCAGTACTTC | CASSQTRTGLYEQYF
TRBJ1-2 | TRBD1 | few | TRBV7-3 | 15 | TGTGCCAGCAGCCCGAGCCCCGACAGGGTTCATGGCTACACCTTC | CASSPSPDRVHGYTF
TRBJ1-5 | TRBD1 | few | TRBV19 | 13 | TGTGCCAGTGGACAGGGGGCAGGGCAGCCCCAGCATTTT | CASGQGAGQPQHF
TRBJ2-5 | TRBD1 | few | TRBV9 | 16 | TGTGCCAGCAGCGACCGGACAGGCCCCCAACAAGAGACCCAGTACTTC | CASSDRTGPQQETQYF
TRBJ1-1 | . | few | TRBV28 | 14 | TGTGCCACCTACAGGGAGAGTGTGAACACTGAAGCTTTCTTT | CATYRESVNTEAFF
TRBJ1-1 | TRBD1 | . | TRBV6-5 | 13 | TGTGCCAGCAGTTACTCAGGGACAGGGGGCCCCTTCTTT | CASSYSGTGGPFF
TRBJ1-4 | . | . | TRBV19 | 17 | TGTGCCAGTAGTGACCCAGGGAACGTCGGGTGGAGTGAAAAACTGTTTTTT | CASSDPGNVGWSEKLFF
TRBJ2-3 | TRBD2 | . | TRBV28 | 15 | TGTGCCAGCAGTTTTCTCGGACTAGCGGGTTGGGGGCAGTATTTT | CASSFLGLAGWGQYF
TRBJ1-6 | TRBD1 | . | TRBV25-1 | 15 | TGTGCCAGCAGACCAAGACAGGGAGAAAATTCACCCCTCCACTTT | CASRPRQGENSPLHF
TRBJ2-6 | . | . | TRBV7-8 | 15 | TGTGCCAGCAGTAAGCAGGGGCGGGGGGCCAACGTCCTGACTTTC | CASSKQGRGANVLTF
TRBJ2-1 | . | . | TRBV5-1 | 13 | TGCGCCAGCAGCTTGGGGCAGTACAATGAGCAGTTCTTC | CASSLGQYNEQFF
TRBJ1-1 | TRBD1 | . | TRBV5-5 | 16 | TGTGCCAGCAGCTCTCGGACAGGGGGCGCACACACTGAAGCTTTCTTT | CASSSRTGGAHTEAFF
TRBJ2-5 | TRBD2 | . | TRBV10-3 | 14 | TGTGCCATCAGGGGGACTAGCGGAGAAGAGACCCAGTACTTC | CAIRGTSGEETQYF
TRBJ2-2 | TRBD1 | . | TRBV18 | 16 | TGTGCCAGCTCCTCGACAGGGAAAAGGAACACCGGGGAGCTGTTTTTT | CASSSTGKRNTGELFF
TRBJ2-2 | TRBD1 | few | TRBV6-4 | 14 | TGTGCCAGCAGAACAGGGGCGTACACCGGGGAGCTGTTTTTT | CASRTGAYTGELFF
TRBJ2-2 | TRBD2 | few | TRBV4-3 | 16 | TGCGCCAGCAGCCAGGGGGGACTAGCCGACACCGGGGAGCTGTTTTTT | CASSQGGLADTGELFF
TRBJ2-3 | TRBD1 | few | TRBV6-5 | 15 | TGTGCCAGCAGTAGATCACAGGGGAGCACAGATACGCAGTATTTT | CASSRSQGSTDTQYF
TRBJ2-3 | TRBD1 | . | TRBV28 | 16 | TGTGCCAGCAGTTCTCCACGGACAGGGGGCACTGATACGCAGTATTTT | CASSSPRTGGTDTQYF
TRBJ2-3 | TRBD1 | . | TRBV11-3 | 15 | TGTGCCAGCAGCTGGCGGCAGGGGGCCACAGATACGCAGTATTTT | CASSWRQGATDTQYF
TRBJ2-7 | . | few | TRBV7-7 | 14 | TGTGCTAGCAGCCTCGACAGGCCCGACTACGAGCAGTACTTC | CASSLDRPDYEQYF
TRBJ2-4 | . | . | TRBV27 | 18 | TGTGCCAGCAAGACCTTTAGGGGTTCCAGAGGAGCCAAAAACATTCAGTACTTC | CASKTFRGSRGAKNIQYF
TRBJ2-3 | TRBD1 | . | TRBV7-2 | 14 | TGTGCCAGCACCTTGGGACAGGGAACAGATACGCAGTATTTT | CASTLGQGTDTQYF
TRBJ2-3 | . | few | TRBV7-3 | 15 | TGTGCCAGCAGCTTAACAGGGGCTAGCACAGATACGCAGTATTTT | CASSLTGASTDTQYF
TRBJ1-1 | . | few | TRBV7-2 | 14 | TGTGCCAGCAGCTTATGGGGCCGAAACACTGAAGCTTTCTTT | CASSLWGRNTEAFF
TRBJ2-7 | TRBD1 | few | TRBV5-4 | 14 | TGTGCCAGCAGCTTGGGGGACAGCACCTACGAGCAGTACTTC | CASSLGDSTYEQYF
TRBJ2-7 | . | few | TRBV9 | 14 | TGTGCCAGCAGCGGACCGGGACTCCCGGGCGAGCAGTACTTC | CASSGPGLPGEQYF
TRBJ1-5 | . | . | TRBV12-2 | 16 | TGTGCAAGTCGCTCCTGGGACAGGGATAGCAATCAGCCCCAGCATTTT | CASRSWDRDSNQPQHF
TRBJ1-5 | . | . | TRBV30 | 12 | TGTGCCTGGAGTCTCGGTCCTGGGCCCCAGCATTTT | CAWSLGPGPQHF
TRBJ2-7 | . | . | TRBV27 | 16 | TGTGCCAGCAGCCGAGAACCACCGGAGAGCTCCTACGAGCAGTACTTC | CASSREPPESSYEQYF
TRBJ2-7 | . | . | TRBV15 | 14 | TGTGCCACCAGCAAAAACTATCCATCCTACGAGCAGTACTTC | CATSKNYPSYEQYF
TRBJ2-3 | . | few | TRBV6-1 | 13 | TGTGCCAGCAGTGGGGGACATTTCGATACGCAGTATTTT | CASSGGHFDTQYF
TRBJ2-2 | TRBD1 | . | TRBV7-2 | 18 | TGTGCCAGCAGATTTCATAGGAGTGGCGGACAGGGAACCGGGGAGCTGTTTTTT | CASRFHRSGGQGTGELFF
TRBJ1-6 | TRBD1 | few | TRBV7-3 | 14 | TGTGCCAGCAGCTTAAGACAGGGAGAGTCACCCCTCCACTTT | CASSLRQGESPLHF
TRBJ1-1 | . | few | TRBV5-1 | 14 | TGCGCCAGCAGCTTGGGTCAGGAGAACACTGAAGCTTTCTTT | CASSLGQENTEAFF
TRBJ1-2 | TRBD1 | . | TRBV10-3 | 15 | TGTGCCATCAGTGAGGACAGGGGAGTAAGCTATGGCTACACCTTC | CAISEDRGVSYGYTF
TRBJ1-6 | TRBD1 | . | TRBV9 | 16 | TGTGCCAGCAGCCCCGGGACAGGGACATTCGCACGGCCCCTCCACTTT | CASSPGTGTFARPLHF
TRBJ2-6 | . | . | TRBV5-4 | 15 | TGTGCCAGCAGCTTGCGGAGGTCTGGGGCCAACGTCCTGACTTTC | CASSLRRSGANVLTF
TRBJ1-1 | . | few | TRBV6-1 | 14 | TGTGCCAGCAGTGAGGGACATCTGAACACTGAAGCTTTCTTT | CASSEGHLNTEAFF
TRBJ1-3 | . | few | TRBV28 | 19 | TGTGCCAGCAGACCCCGGACGGACACCTCGACGAGCTCTGGAAACACCATATATTTT | CASRPRTDTSTSSGNTIYF
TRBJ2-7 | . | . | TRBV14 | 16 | TGTGCCAGCAGCCGACAAGTAGACCCTACGTCGGACGAGCAGTACTTC | CASSRQVDPTSDEQYF